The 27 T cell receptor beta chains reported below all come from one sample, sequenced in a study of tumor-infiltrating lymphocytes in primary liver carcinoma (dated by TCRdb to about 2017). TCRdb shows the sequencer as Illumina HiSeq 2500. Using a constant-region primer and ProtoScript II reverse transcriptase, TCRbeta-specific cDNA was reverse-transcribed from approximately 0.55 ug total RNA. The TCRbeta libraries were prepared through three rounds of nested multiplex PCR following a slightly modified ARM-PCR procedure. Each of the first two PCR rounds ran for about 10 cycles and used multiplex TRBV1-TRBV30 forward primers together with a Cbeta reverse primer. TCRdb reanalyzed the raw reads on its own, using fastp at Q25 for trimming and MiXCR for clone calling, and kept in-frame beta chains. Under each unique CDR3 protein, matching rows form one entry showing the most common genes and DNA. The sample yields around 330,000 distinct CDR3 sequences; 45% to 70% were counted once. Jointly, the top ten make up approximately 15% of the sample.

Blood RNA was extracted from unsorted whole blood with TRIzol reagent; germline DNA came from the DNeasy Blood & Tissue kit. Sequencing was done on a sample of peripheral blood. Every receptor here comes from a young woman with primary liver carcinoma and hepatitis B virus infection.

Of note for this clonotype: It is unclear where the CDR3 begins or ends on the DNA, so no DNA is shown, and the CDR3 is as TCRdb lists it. The CDR3 loop is CASSPLWGSGNEHFF. This chain connects TRBV5-5 to TRBJ2-1; the table's TRBD2 call for D was not verified on the DNA. Including both end residues, the CDR3 is 15 amino acids long. In germline, CDR1 is SGHKS, CDR2 YYEKEE (reference sequence).

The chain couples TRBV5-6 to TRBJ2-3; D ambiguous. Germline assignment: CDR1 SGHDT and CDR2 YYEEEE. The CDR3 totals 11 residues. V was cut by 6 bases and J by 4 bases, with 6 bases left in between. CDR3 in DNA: TGTGCCAGCAATTACGCAGATACGCAGTATTTT. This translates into CASNYADTQYF. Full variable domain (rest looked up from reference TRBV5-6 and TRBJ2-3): DAGVTQSPTHLIKTRGQQVTLRCSPKSGHDTVSWYQQALGQGPQFIFQYYEEEERQRGNFPDRFSGHQFPNYSSELNVNALLLGDSALYLCASNYADTQYFGPGTRLTVL.

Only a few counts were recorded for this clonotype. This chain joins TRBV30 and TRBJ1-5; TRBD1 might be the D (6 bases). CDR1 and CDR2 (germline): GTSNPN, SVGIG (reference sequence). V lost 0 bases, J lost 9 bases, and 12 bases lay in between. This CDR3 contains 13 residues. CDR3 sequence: CAWSVGGGGPQHF. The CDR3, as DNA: TGTGCCTGGAGTGTCGGAGGAGGGGGGCCCCAGCATTTT. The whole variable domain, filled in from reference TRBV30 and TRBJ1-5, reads SQTIHQWPATLVQPVGSPLSLECTVEGTSNPNLYWYRQAAGRGLQLLFYSVGIGQISSEVPQNLSASRPQDRQFILSSKKLLLSDSGFYLCAWSVGGGGPQHFGDGTRLSIL.

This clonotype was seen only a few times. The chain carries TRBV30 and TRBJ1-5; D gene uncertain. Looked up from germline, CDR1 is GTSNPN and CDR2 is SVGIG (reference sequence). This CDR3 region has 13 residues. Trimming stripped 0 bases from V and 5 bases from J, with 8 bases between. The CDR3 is CAWSVHGDQPQHF. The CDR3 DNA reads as TGTGCCTGGAGTGTACACGGGGATCAGCCCCAGCATTTT.

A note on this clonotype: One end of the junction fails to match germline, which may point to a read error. The CDR3 is CASSSLSGSSCNEQFF. In DNA, the CDR3 is TGTGCCAGCAGCTCTCTTAGCGGGAGCTCCTGCAATGAGCAGTTCTTC. The chain carries TRBV5-5 and TRBJ2-1, with 9 bases matching TRBD2. Germline CDR1 reads SGHKS; CDR2 reads YYEKEE (reference sequence). This CDR3 has 16 residues.

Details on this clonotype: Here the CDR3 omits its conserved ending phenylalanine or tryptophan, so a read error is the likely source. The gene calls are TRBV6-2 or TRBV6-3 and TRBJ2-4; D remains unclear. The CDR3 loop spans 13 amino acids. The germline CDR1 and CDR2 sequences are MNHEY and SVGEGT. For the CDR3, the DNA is TGTGCCAGCCGGCTTATAGCCGAAAACATTCAGTACATC. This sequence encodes CASRLIAENIQYI.

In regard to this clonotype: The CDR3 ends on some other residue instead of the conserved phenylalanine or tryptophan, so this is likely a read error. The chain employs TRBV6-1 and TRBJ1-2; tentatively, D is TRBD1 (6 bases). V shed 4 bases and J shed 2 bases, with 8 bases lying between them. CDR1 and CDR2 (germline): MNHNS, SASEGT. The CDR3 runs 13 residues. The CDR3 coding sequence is TGTGCCAGCAGTGCAACAGGGAACTATGGCTACACCTCC. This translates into CASSATGNYGYTS.

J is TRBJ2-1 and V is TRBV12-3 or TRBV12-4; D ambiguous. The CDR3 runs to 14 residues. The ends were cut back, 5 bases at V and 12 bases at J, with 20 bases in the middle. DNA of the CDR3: TGTGCCAGCAGTCATCCTTTAGCCCTATATGGGCAGTTCTTC. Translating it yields CASSHPLALYGQFF.

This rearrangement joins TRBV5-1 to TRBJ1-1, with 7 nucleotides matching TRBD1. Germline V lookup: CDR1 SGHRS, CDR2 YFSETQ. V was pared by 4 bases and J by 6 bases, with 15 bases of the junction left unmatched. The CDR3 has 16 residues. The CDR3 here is CASSPQGDGGIPEAFF. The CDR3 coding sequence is TGCGCCAGCAGCCCCCAGGGGGATGGGGGCATTCCTGAAGCTTTCTTT.

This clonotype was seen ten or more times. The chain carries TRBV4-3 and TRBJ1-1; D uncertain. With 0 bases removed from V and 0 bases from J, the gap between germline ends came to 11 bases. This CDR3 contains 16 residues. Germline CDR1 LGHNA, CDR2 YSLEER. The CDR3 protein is CASSQEWRSVNTEAFF. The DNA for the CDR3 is TGCGCCAGCAGCCAAGAATGGCGGTCCGTGAACACTGAAGCTTTCTTT.

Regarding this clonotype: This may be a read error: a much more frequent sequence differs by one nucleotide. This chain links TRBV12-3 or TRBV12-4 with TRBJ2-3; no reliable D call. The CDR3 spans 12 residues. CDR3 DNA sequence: TGTACCAGCAGCTTGAATCGAGATACGCAGTATTTT. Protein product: CTSSLNRDTQYF.

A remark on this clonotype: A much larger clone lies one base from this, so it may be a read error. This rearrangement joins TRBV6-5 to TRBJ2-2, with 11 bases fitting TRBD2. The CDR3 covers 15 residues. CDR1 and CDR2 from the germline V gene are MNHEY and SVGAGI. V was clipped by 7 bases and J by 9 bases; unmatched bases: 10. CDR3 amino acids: CASTRLAGQSRELFF. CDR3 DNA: TGTGCCAGCACGAGACTAGCGGGACAAAGCAGGGAGCTGTTTTTT.

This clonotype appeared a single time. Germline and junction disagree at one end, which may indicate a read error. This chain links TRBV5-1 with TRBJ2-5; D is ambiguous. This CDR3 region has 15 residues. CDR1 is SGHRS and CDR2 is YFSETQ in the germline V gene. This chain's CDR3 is CASSPGWVRQETQYF. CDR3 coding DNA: TGCGCCAGCAGCCCCGGGTGGGTTCGTCAAGAGACCCAGTACTTT.

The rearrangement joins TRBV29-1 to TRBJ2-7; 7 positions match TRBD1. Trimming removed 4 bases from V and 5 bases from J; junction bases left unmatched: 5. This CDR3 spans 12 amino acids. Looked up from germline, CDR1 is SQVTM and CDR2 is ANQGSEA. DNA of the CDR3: TGCAGCGTTGGGACAGGAACCCACGAGCAGTACTTC. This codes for CSVGTGTHEQYF.

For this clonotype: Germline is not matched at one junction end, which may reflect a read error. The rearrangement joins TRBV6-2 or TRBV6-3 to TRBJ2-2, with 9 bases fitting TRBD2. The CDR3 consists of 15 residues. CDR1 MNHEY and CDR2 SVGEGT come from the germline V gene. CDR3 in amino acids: CASSYEASGAGELLF. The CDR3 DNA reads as TGTGCCAGCAGTTACGAGGCTAGCGGGGCCGGGGAGCTGTTATTT.

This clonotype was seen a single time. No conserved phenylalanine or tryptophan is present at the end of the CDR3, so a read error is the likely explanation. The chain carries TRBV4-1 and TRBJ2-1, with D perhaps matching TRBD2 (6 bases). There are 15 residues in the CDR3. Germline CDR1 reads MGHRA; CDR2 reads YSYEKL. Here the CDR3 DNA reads TGCGCCAGTAGCCAAGATTGTCTAGCGAGGGATGAGCAGTTCTCC. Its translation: CASSQDCLARDEQFS.

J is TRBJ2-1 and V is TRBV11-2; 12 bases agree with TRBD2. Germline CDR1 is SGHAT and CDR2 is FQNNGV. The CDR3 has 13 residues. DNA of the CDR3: TGTGCTAACACTGGGACTAGCGGGTATGAGCAGTTCTTC. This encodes CANTGTSGYEQFF.

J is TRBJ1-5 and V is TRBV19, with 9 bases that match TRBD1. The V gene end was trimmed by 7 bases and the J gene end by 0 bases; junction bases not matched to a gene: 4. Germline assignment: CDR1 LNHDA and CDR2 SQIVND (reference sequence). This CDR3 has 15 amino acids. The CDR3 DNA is TGTGCCAGTAATCCGGACAGGGGTAGCAATCAGCCCCAGCATTTT. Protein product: CASNPDRGSNQPQHF.

For the CDR3, the DNA is TGTGCCAGCTCGGCGGTCTCTGGAAACACCATATATTTT. Its translation: CASSAVSGNTIYF. The chain combines TRBV5-6 with TRBJ1-3; no reliable D call. CDR1 and CDR2 (germline): SGHDT, YYEEEE. Trimming removed 7 bases at V and 0 bases at J, with 8 bases between. The CDR3 contains 13 residues.

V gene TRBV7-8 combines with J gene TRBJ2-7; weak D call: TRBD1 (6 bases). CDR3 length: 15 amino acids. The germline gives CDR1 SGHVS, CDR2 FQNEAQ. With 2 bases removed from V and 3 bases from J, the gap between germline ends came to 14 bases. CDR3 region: CASSLTHREYYEQYF. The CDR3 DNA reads TGTGCCAGCAGCTTAACCCACAGGGAGTACTACGAGCAGTACTTC.

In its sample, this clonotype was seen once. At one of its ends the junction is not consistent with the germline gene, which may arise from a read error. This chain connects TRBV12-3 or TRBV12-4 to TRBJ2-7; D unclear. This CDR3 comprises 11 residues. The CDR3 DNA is TGTGCCAGCAGTTTAGGATACGAGCATTACTTC. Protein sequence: CASSLGYEHYF.

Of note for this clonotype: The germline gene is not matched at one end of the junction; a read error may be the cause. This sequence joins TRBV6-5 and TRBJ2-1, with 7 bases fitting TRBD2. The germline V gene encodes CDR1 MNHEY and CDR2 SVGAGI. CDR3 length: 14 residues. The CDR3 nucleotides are TGTGCCAGCGGTTACTGGGGAGGGCGGAATGAGCAGTTTTTC. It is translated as CASGYWGGRNEQFF.

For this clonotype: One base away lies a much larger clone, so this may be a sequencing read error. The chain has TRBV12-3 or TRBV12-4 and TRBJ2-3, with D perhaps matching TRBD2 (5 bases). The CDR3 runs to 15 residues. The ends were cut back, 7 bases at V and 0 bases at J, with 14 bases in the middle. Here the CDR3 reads CASIGGLGSTDTQYF. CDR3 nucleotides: TGTGCCAGCATCGGAGGCCTCGGGAGCACAGATACGCAGTATTTT.

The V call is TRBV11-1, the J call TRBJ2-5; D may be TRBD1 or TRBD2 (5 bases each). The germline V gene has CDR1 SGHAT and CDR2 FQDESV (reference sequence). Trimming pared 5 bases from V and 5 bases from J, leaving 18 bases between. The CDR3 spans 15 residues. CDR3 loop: CASSPPTEGKETQYF. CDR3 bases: TGTGCCAGCAGCCCGCCGACAGAGGGCAAGGAGACCCAGTACTTC.

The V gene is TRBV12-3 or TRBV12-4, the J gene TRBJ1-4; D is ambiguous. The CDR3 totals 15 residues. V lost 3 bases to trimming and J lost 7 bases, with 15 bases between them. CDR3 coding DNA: TGTGCCAGCAGTTTTAGAGGTGTGGGAGGTGAAAAACTGTTTTTT. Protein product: CASSFRGVGGEKLFF.

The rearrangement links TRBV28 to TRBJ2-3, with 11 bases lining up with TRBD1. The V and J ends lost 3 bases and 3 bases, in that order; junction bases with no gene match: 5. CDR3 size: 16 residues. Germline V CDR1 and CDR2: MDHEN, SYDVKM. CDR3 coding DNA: TGTGCCAGCAGTTTGAGGGACAGGGGGTTAACAGATACGCAGTATTTT. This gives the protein CASSLRDRGLTDTQYF.

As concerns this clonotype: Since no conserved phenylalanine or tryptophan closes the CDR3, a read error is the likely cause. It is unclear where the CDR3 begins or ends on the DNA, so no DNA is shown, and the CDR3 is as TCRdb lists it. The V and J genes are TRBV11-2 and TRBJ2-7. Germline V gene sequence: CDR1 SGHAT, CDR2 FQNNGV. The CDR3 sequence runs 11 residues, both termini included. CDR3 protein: CASSVSYEQYL.